The 23 T cell receptor beta chains given below trace back to one sample, sequenced in a study of control samples from healthy donors and cancer patients. Libraries were prepared by immunoSEQ multiplex PCR; TCRdb keeps only in-frame clonotypes and omits some of them. The sample has 110,000 to 150,000 clones; more than 85% are singletons. The sample was blood. These receptors all stem from a woman in her twenties or thirties in good health.

The V and J genes are TRBV5-1 and TRBJ1-4; 9 nucleotides match TRBD1. The CDR3 totals 16 residues. Trimming took 0 bases from V and 7 from J; bases not matched to a gene: 7. In germline, CDR1 is SGHRS, CDR2 YFSETQ. CDR3 nucleotide sequence: TGCGCCAGCAGCTTGGCTCCGGGACAGGGTCGTGAAAAACTGTTTTTT. The encoded protein is CASSLAPGQGREKLFF.

The J gene is TRBJ1-1, the V gene TRBV3-1 (or the pseudogene TRBV3-2), with 7 bases fitting TRBD1. The V and J ends lost 2 bases and 5 bases, in that order; junction bases with no gene match: 5. This CDR3 has 14 residues. The V gene's germline CDR1 is LGHDT and CDR2 YNNKEL (reference sequence). For the CDR3, the DNA is TGTGCCAGCAGCCAAAGGGGGCCGTTAACTGAAGCTTTCTTT. Protein product: CASSQRGPLTEAFF.

V is TRBV19 and J is TRBJ2-5, with D possibly TRBD2 on 5 matching bases. This CDR3 comprises 13 residues. Trimming took off 7 bases at V and 2 bases at J, with 11 bases between the two ends. Looked up from germline, CDR1 is LNHDA and CDR2 is SQIVND (reference sequence). CDR3 sequence: CASKRSVQETQYF. CDR3 nucleotides: TGTGCCAGTAAGCGGTCAGTGCAAGAGACCCAGTACTTC.

This clone was seen just once. This sequence joins TRBV10-1 and TRBJ1-1; 7 nucleotides line up with TRBD1. This CDR3 spans 11 amino acids. V dropped 5 bases and J dropped 7; count of bases not matched to a gene: 1. In germline, CDR1 is WNHNN, CDR2 SYGVQD (reference sequence). In nucleotides, the CDR3 is TGCGCCAGCAGTAGACAGGGTGAAGCTTTCTTT. It translates to CASSRQGEAFF.

V and J are TRBV6-1 and TRBJ2-7, with TRBD1 matching 11 bases. The germline V gene has CDR1 MNHNS and CDR2 SASEGT. V lost 1 base, J lost 5 bases, and 4 bases stayed unmatched. The CDR3 extends over 15 amino acids. This chain's CDR3 is CASSEEGTGGHEQYF. The CDR3 DNA sequence: TGTGCCAGCAGTGAAGAGGGGACAGGGGGGCACGAGCAGTACTTC.

This chain connects TRBV7-9 to TRBJ2-7, with D possibly matching TRBD2 (6 bases). V lost 5 bases, J lost 3 bases, and 14 bases lay in between. Germline CDR1 is SEHNR and CDR2 is FQNEAQ (reference sequence). The CDR3 consists of 14 residues. The CDR3 reads CASSRGAGLYEQYF. The CDR3 DNA sequence: TGTGCCAGCAGCCGCGGGGCGGGGCTCTACGAGCAGTACTTC. The complete variable domain, with remaining parts taken from reference TRBV7-9 and TRBJ2-7, reads DTGVSQNPRHKITKRGQNVTFRCDPISEHNRLYWYRQTLGQGPEFLTYFQNEAQLEKSRLLSDRFSAERPKGSFSTLEIQRTEQGDSAMYLCASSRGAGLYEQYFGPGTRLTVT.

The chain carries TRBV21-1 and TRBJ1-4. TRBV21-1 is labeled a pseudogene. This CDR3 contains 16 residues. The CDR3 DNA sequence: TGTGCCAGCACTAACCTCAGCAACGCAACTAATGAAAAACTGTTTTTT. Encoded protein: CASTNLSNATNEKLFF.

This rearrangement joins TRBV2 to TRBJ1-6; no firm D call. V was shortened by 6 bases and J by 7 bases, with 10 bases between the two germline ends. Germline CDR1 reads SNHLY; CDR2 reads FYNNEI. This CDR3 is built from 13 residues. Written as DNA, the CDR3 is TGTGCCAGCAGGGGCCAAGGGAATTCACCCCTCCACTTT. The encoded protein is CASRGQGNSPLHF. Together with reference TRBV2 and TRBJ1-6, the CDR3 gives the full variable domain: EPEVTQTPSHQVTQMGQEVILRCVPISNHLYFYWYRQILGQKVEFLVSFYNNEISEKSEIFDDQFSVERPDGSNFTLKIRSTKLEDSAMYFCASRGQGNSPLHFGNGTRLTVT.

This clone was recorded only once. The V gene is TRBV19, the J gene TRBJ2-7, with 8 bases fitting TRBD2. V lost 10 bases to trimming and J lost 4 bases; unmatched junction nucleotides: 9. The germline V gene has CDR1 LNHDA and CDR2 SQIVND (reference sequence). The CDR3 extends over 13 amino acids. CDR3 in DNA: TGTGCCACCAAAGCGGGAGAAGGGTACGAGCAGTACTTC. Translation: CATKAGEGYEQYF.

The chain joins TRBV5-4 to TRBJ1-2; tentatively, D is TRBD1 (6 bases). Between the trimmed V and J ends, which lost 4 bases and 7 bases, there was a span of 23 bases. This CDR3 has 16 residues. Germline assignment: CDR1 SGHNT and CDR2 YYREEE (reference sequence). CDR3 sequence reads: CASSPPRGGAHFGYTF. CDR3 bases: TGTGCCAGCAGCCCTCCTAGGGGGGGCGCGCATTTTGGCTACACCTTC.

The J gene is TRBJ1-6, the V gene TRBV6-5, with a weak D call TRBD1 (6 bases). CDR3 length: 13 amino acids. Germline V gene data show CDR1 as MNHEY and CDR2 as SVGAGI. CDR3 residues: CATHTGSNSPLHF. The DNA of the CDR3 is TGTGCTACCCACACAGGGTCAAATTCACCCCTCCACTTT.

V gene TRBV11-2 combines with J gene TRBJ1-2; D unresolved. CDR1 and CDR2 (germline): SGHAT, FQNNGV. The CDR3 runs to 16 residues. V lost 4 bases and J lost 3, with 18 bases in between. The CDR3 here is CASSSDHGAPYYGYTF. The CDR3 DNA follows: TGTGCCAGCAGCTCGGACCACGGAGCCCCCTACTATGGCTACACCTTC.

This rearrangement joins TRBV6-5 to TRBJ2-4; D call uncertain. The CDR3 covers 15 residues. The germline V gene has CDR1 MNHEY and CDR2 SVGAGI. V lost 5 bases, J lost 0 bases, and 11 bases lay in between. The CDR3 sequence: CASSPDLLAKNIQYF. The CDR3 nucleotides are TGTGCCAGCAGTCCGGACCTTCTAGCCAAAAACATTCAGTACTTC.

This rearrangement joins TRBV28 to TRBJ1-5; D gene ambiguous. CDR3 size: 12 residues. CDR1 MDHEN and CDR2 SYDVKM come from the germline V gene. The germline V and J ends were trimmed by 6 bases and 5 bases, with 8 bases remaining between them. DNA for the CDR3: TGTGCCAGCAGGTTAGCCGATCAGCCCCAGCATTTT. Its translation: CASRLADQPQHF.

V is TRBV6-7 and J is TRBJ2-1, with D possibly matching TRBD1 (5 bases). TRBV6-7 is sorted into the ORF group, with uncertain function. The CDR3 is 16 amino acids. V lost 0 bases to trimming and J lost 5 bases, with 14 bases between them. The CDR3 region has the DNA TGTGCCAGCAGTTACTCGTCCAGGGTTAGCCACAATGAGCAGTTCTTC. Translation gives CASSYSSRVSHNEQFF.

The CDR3 here is CSVGSPGLAGVMGTYEQYF. CDR3 nucleotides: TGCAGCGTTGGAAGTCCGGGACTAGCGGGAGTCATGGGAACTTACGAGCAGTACTTC. V is TRBV29-1 and J is TRBJ2-7; 14 bases are shared with TRBD2. CDR1 is SQVTM, CDR2 ANQGSEA, per germline. V lost 4 bases to trimming and J lost 4 bases; unmatched junction nucleotides: 18. This CDR3 has 19 amino acids.

The rearrangement links TRBV19 to TRBJ1-4; no clear D. V shed 7 bases and J shed 8 bases, with 17 bases lying between them. CDR1 is LNHDA and CDR2 is SQIVND in the germline V gene (reference sequence). This CDR3 has 14 residues. The CDR3 is CASTVGWGGEKLFF. The CDR3 nucleotides are TGTGCCAGTACCGTTGGGTGGGGAGGCGAAAAACTGTTTTTT.

The V and J genes are TRBV6-5 and TRBJ1-1, with D perhaps TRBD1 (5 bases). Looked up from germline, CDR1 is MNHEY and CDR2 is SVGAGI. The ends were cut back, 7 bases at V and 6 bases at J, with 12 bases in the middle. The CDR3 runs to 12 residues. The CDR3 region has the DNA TGTGCCAGCACCCGATGGGGGTCTGAAGCTTTCTTT. This gives the protein CASTRWGSEAFF.

This chain joins TRBV5-1 and TRBJ1-4; no firm D call. Germline CDR1 SGHRS, CDR2 YFSETQ. The CDR3 totals 14 residues. With 4 bases removed from V and 8 bases from J, the gap between germline ends came to 15 bases. The CDR3 sequence is CASSRWGEEEKLFF. The DNA of the CDR3 is TGCGCCAGCAGCCGTTGGGGTGAGGAGGAAAAACTGTTTTTT.

This chain uses TRBV9 with TRBJ1-1, with TRBD1 matching over 10 bases. With V trimmed by 3 bases and J by 6 bases, 8 bases remained unmatched. Germline lookup yields CDR1 SGDLS and CDR2 YYNGEE. This CDR3 has 15 residues. The CDR3 region is CASSAGTGVASEAFF. CDR3 nucleotide sequence: TGTGCCAGCAGCGCCGGGACAGGGGTGGCATCTGAAGCTTTCTTT.

The V and J genes are TRBV5-1 and TRBJ2-3; a weak D match, TRBD2 (6 bases). The ends were cut back, 0 bases at V and 2 bases at J, with 10 bases in the middle. Per germline, CDR1 SGHRS and CDR2 YFSETQ. The CDR3 is 15 residues long. In DNA, the CDR3 is TGCGCCAGCAGCTTGGAGGCGGGAACCACAGATACGCAGTATTTT. Residues: CASSLEAGTTDTQYF.

The chain uses TRBV6-5 and TRBJ1-1, with no clear D. The CDR3 runs to 12 residues. Trimming took 4 bases from V and 6 from J, leaving 9 bases between them. Germline CDR1 MNHEY, CDR2 SVGAGI. CDR3 coding DNA: TGTGCCAGCAGTTGGTTGGGCTCTGAAGCTTTCTTT. As protein: CASSWLGSEAFF.

V is TRBV2 and J is TRBJ2-3, with 8 bases that match TRBD1. There are 14 residues in the CDR3. Germline V gene data show CDR1 as SNHLY and CDR2 as FYNNEI. V lost 6 bases and J lost 5; bases outside the gene matches: 7. CDR3 sequence (DNA): TGTGCCAGCAGGCGGACAGGGCTCGAAGATACGCAGTATTTT. Translating gives CASRRTGLEDTQYF.